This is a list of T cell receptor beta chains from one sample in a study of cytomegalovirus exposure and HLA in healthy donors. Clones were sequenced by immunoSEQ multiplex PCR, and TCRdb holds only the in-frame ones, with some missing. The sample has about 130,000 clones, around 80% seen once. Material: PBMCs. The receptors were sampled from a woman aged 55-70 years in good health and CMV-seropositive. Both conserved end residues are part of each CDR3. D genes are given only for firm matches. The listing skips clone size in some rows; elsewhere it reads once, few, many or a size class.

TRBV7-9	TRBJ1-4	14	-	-	CASSLSGPNEKLFF	TGTGCCAGCAGCTTAAGCGGGCCTAATGAAAAACTGTTTTTT
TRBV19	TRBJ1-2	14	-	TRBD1	CASSSQDRNYGYTF	TGTGCCAGTAGTTCTCAGGACAGGAACTATGGCTACACCTTC
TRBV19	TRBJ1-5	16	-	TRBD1	CASSVGQGARNQPQHF	TGTGCCAGTAGTGTAGGACAGGGGGCTCGCAATCAGCCCCAGCATTTT
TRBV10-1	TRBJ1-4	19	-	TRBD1	CASTYRGDRILATNEKLFF	TGCGCCAGCACGTACAGGGGGGACAGGATTTTGGCAACTAATGAAAAACTGTTTTTT
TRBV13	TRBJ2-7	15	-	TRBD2	CASSLMGLAGAEQYF	TGTGCCAGCAGCTTAATGGGACTAGCGGGAGCCGAGCAGTACTTC
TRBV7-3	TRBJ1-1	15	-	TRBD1	CASSSSGGGYTEAFF	TGTGCCAGCAGCTCATCAGGGGGTGGTTACACTGAAGCTTTCTTT
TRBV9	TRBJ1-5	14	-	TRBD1	CASSERTGDQPQHF	TGTGCCAGCAGCGAACGGACAGGGGATCAGCCCCAGCATTTT
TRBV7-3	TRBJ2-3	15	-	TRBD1	CASSRGQGGTDTQYF	TGTGCCAGCAGCAGAGGACAGGGGGGCACAGATACGCAGTATTTT
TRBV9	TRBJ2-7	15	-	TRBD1	CASSADRGDSYEQYF	TGTGCCAGCAGCGCCGACAGGGGCGACTCCTACGAGCAGTACTTC
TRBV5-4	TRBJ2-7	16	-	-	CASSLGGVRESYEQYF	TGTGCCAGCAGCTTGGGGGGTGTTCGGGAATCCTACGAGCAGTACTTC
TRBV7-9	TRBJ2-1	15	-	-	CASSYPGHPLVEQFF	TGTGCCAGCAGCTACCCGGGACACCCTCTGGTTGAGCAGTTCTTC
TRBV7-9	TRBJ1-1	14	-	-	CASSLGLGDTEAFF	TGTGCCAGCAGCCTCGGACTGGGCGACACTGAAGCTTTCTTT
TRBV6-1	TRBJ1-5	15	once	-	CASSGRGEIGQPQHF	TGTGCCAGCAGTGGCAGGGGCGAAATTGGCCAGCCCCAGCATTTT
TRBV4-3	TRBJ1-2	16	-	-	CASSQDLPQANYGYTF	TGCGCCAGCAGCCAAGATCTCCCCCAGGCCAACTATGGCTACACCTTC
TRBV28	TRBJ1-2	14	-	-	CASRTQAPRNGYTF	TGTGCCAGCAGGACACAGGCTCCCAGGAACGGCTACACCTTC
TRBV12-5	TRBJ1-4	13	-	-	CASGFTANEKLFF	TGTGCTAGTGGTTTCACAGCTAATGAAAAACTGTTTTTT
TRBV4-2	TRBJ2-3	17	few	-	CASSPNPTRGSTDTQYF	TGTGCCAGCAGCCCTAACCCGACTAGGGGCAGCACAGATACGCAGTATTTT
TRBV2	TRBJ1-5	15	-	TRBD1	CASSGDRGSNQPQHF	TGTGCCAGCAGTGGGGACAGGGGAAGCAATCAGCCCCAGCATTTT
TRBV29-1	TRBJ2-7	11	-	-	CSVVAGLEQYF	TGCAGCGTTGTTGCGGGGCTCGAGCAGTACTTC
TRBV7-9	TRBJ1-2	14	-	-	CASSSDRGNYGYTF	TGTGCCAGCAGCTCCGATCGGGGAAACTATGGCTACACCTTC
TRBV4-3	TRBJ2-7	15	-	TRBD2	CASSPGTSGSYEQYF	TGCGCCAGCAGCCCAGGGACTAGCGGGAGTTACGAGCAGTACTTC
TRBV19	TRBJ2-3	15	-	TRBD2	CASFPSSGRPDTQYF	TGTGCCAGTTTCCCATCGAGCGGGAGGCCAGATACGCAGTATTTT
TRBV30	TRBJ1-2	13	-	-	CAWRADSNYGYTF	TGTGCCTGGAGGGCGGATAGCAACTATGGCTACACCTTC
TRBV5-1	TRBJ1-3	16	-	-	CASSLVGGNSGNTIYF	TGCGCCAGCAGCTTGGTGGGAGGAAACTCTGGAAACACCATATATTTT
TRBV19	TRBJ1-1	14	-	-	CATDAGDTDAEAFF	TGTGCCACTGACGCCGGTGACACCGACGCTGAAGCTTTCTTT
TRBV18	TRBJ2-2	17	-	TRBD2	CASSRLAGGRNTGELFF	TGTGCCAGCTCCCGACTAGCGGGGGGGCGGAACACCGGGGAGCTGTTTTTT
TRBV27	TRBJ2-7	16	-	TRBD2	CASSKIGTSGVYEQYF	TGTGCCAGCAGTAAGATTGGGACTAGCGGGGTCTACGAGCAGTACTTC
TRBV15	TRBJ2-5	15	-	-	CATSNPEHRQETQYF	TGTGCCACCAGCAACCCTGAACACCGCCAAGAGACCCAGTACTTC
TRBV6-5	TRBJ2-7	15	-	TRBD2	CASSYSTSGIGEQYF	TGTGCCAGCAGTTACTCGACTAGCGGGATCGGCGAGCAGTACTTC
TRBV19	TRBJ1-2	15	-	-	CASSRFGGVNYGYTF	TGTGCCAGTAGTAGGTTCGGAGGGGTTAACTATGGCTACACCTTC
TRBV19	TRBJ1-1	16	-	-	CASSRTRSGGNTEAFF	TGTGCCAGTAGCCGAACCCGGTCGGGGGGTAACACTGAAGCTTTCTTT
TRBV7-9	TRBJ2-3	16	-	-	CASSLERTMSTDTQYF	TGTGCCAGCAGCTTAGAAAGGACTATGAGCACAGATACGCAGTATTTT
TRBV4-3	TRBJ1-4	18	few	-	CASSQAAGARATNEKLFF	TGCGCCAGCAGCCAAGCGGCAGGGGCGCGGGCAACTAATGAAAAACTGTTTTTT
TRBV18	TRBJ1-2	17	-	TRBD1	CASSQGGPQGGAYGYTF	TGTGCCAGCTCACAGGGCGGACCTCAGGGGGGCGCCTATGGCTACACCTTC
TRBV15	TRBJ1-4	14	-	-	CATSRDSQDEKLFF	TGTGCCACCAGCAGAGATTCACAAGATGAAAAACTGTTTTTT
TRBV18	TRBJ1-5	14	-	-	CASSPTYSNQPQHF	TGTGCCAGCTCACCAACTTATAGCAATCAGCCCCAGCATTTT
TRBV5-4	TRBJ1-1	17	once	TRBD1	CASSTLSVGPRGTEAFF	TGTGCCAGCAGCACCTTATCGGTCGGACCCAGGGGGACTGAAGCTTTCTTT
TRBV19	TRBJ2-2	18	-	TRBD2	CASSIGLAGGTNTGELFF	TGTGCCAGTAGTATAGGACTAGCGGGGGGCACGAACACCGGGGAGCTGTTTTTT
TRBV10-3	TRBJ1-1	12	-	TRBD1	CAIRGQYTEAFF	TGTGCCATCAGGGGACAGTACACTGAAGCTTTCTTT
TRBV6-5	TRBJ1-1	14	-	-	CASSTGQSNTEAFF	TGTGCCAGCAGTACCGGACAGTCGAACACTGAAGCTTTCTTT
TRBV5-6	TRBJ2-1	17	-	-	CASSPLPDSSYYNEQFF	TGTGCCAGCAGCCCCTTACCCGACAGCTCTTATTACAATGAGCAGTTCTTC
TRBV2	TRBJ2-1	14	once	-	CASVGTGDYNEQFF	TGTGCCAGCGTAGGTACGGGAGACTACAATGAGCAGTTCTTC
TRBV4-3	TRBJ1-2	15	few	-	CASSQELRVIYGYTF	TGCGCCAGCAGCCAAGAACTCAGGGTAATCTATGGCTACACCTTC
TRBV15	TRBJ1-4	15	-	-	CATSRDQGGNEKLFF	TGTGCCACCAGCAGAGATCAGGGCGGTAATGAAAAACTGTTTTTT
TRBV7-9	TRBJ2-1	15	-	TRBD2	CASISASGAYNEQFF	TGTGCCAGCATCTCGGCTAGCGGGGCCTACAATGAGCAGTTCTTC